This T cell receptor (beta chain) was recovered during a study of cytomegalovirus exposure and HLA in healthy donors. General study results and limits: Clonal expansion, a later analysis showed, was greater in HLA-associated TCR beta chains than in equally common others. CMV serostatus stood as the only immune exposure information on hand.

The PCR made use of 60 Vbeta and 13 Jbeta primers. Using immunoSEQ multiplex PCR, the repertoire was profiled, and TCRdb retains in-frame clones only, with some absent. The sample comprises more than 85,000 clones, about 73% of which are singletons, and roughly 16% rests with the top ten. Regarding this clone: What it binds is unknown.

Trimming cost V 5 bases and J 5 bases; bases outside gene matches: 17. Per germline, CDR1 SGHAT and CDR2 FQNNGV. The CDR3 is made up of 17 amino acids. The chain recombines TRBV11-2 with TRBJ2-7; 8 bases are shared with TRBD2. The source is a woman aged 50 to 60 in good health and CMV-seropositive. The sequencing input was PBMCs. The CDR3 loop reads CASSRTGTRLALDEQYF. The DNA for the CDR3 is TGTGCCAGCAGCCGAACGGGCACACGACTAGCGCTCGACGAGCAGTACTTC.